The clone carrying this T cell receptor beta chain was recorded only once. TCRdb's table, derived via immunoSEQ multiplex PCR, lists solely in-frame clones and lacks some. This table holds approximately 94,000 clones, about 88% found once. This entry is derived from a study of control samples from healthy donors and cancer patients. This CDR3 comprises 16 residues. Germline trimming cut 3 bases from V and 6 bases from J; bases unmatched to any gene: 14. Germline CDR1 reads SGDLS; CDR2 reads YYNGEE. This receptor was identified in a woman between 50 and 59 years old in good health. Sequenced material: blood. The chain is built from TRBV9 and TRBJ2-7, with 8 positions matching TRBD1. Here the CDR3 DNA reads TGTGCCAGCAGCGCCCGTTTGGGACAGGTCCAGGGCGAGCAGTACTTC. As protein: CASSARLGQVQGEQYF.